This TCR beta chain was obtained from a study of blood T cell repertoires in COVID-19. Study overall: T cells, B-cell-depleted T cells, or PBMCs provided the cDNA or gDNA that served as material.

The method was immunoSEQ multiplex PCR; TCRdb's version includes in-frame clones alone and lacks a portion of them. The repertoire holds 110,000 to 150,000 clones, with about 90% as singletons. CDR3 length: 14 residues. CDR1 ENHRY and CDR2 SYGVKD come from the germline V gene. The V gene lost 3 bases and the J gene lost 2 bases, with 10 bases spanning the gap. The TCR was taken from a woman between 45 and 65 years old with acute or convalescent COVID-19. This rearrangement joins TRBV10-3 to TRBJ1-1, with D perhaps matching TRBD1 (5 bases). The sequencing sample was made of peripheral blood. The CDR3 loop is CAISDKQDNTEAFF. In nucleotides, the CDR3 is TGTGCCATCAGTGATAAACAGGATAACACTGAAGCTTTCTTT.